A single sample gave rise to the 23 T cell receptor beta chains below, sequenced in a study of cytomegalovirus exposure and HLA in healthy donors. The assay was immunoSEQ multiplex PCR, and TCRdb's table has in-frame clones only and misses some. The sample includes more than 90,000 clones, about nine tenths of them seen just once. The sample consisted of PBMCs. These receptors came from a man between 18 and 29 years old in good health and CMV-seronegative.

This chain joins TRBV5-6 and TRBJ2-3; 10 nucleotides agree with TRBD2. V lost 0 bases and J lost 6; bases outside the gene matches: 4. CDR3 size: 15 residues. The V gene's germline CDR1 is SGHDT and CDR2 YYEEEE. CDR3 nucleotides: TGTGCCAGCAGCTTGGGGCTAGCGGGAGTGGATACGCAGTATTTT. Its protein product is CASSLGLAGVDTQYF.

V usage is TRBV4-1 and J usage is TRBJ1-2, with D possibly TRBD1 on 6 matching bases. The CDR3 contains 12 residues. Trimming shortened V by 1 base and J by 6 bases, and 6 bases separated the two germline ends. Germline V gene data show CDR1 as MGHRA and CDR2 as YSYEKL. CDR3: CASSQGQDGYTF. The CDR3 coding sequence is TGCGCCAGCAGCCAAGGACAGGATGGCTACACCTTC.

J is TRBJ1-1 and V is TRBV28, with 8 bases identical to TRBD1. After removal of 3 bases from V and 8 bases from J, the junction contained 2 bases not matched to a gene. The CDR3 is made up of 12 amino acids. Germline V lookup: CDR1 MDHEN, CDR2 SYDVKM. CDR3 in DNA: TGTGCCAGCAGTTTTCAGGGGGCGGAAGCTTTCTTT. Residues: CASSFQGAEAFF.

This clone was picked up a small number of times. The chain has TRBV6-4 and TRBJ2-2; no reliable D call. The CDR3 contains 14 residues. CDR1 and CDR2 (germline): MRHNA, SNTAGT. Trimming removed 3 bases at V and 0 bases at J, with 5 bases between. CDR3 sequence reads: CASSETTNTGELFF. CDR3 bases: TGTGCCAGCAGTGAGACAACGAACACCGGGGAGCTGTTTTTT.

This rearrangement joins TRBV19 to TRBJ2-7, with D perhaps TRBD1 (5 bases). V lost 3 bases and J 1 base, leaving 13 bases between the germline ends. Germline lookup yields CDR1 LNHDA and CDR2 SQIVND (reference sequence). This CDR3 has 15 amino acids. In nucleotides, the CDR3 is TGTGCCAGTAGTATTACGACAGCCGCTTCCTACGAGCAGTACTTC. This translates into CASSITTAASYEQYF.

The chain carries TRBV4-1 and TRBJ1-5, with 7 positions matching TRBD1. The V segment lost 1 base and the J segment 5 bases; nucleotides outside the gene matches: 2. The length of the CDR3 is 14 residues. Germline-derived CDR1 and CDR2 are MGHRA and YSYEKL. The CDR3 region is CASSQGTGYQPQHF. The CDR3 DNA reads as TGCGCCAGCAGCCAAGGGACAGGATATCAGCCCCAGCATTTT.

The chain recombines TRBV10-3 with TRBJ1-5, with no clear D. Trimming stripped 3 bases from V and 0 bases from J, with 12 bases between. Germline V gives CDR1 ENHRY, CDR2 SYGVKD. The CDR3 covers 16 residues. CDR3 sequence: CAISDGRDNSNQPQHF. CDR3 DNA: TGTGCCATCAGTGATGGCCGGGATAATAGCAATCAGCCCCAGCATTTT.

The chain's CDR3 is CASSPGQNYGYTF. For the CDR3, the DNA is TGCGCCAGCAGCCCCGGACAGAACTATGGCTACACCTTC. The chain recombines TRBV5-1 with TRBJ1-2, with D possibly being TRBD1 (6 bases). Germline CDR1 is SGHRS and CDR2 is YFSETQ. V was clipped by 4 bases and J by 2 bases, with 9 bases between them. CDR3 length: 13 amino acids.

CDR3 DNA sequence: TGTGCCTGGAGTGAGGGGACAACCTACGAGCAGTACTTC. Its translation: CAWSEGTTYEQYF. The V gene is TRBV30, the J gene TRBJ2-7; a weak D match, TRBD1 (6 bases). V was cut by 1 base and J by 2 bases, with 9 bases left in between. CDR1 GTSNPN and CDR2 SVGIG come from the germline V gene (reference sequence). The CDR3 runs to 13 residues. Based on the CDR3 plus reference TRBV30 and TRBJ2-7, the full variable domain is SQTIHQWPATLVQPVGSPLSLECTVEGTSNPNLYWYRQAAGRGLQLLFYSVGIGQISSEVPQNLSASRPQDRQFILSSKKLLLSDSGFYLCAWSEGTTYEQYFGPGTRLTVT.

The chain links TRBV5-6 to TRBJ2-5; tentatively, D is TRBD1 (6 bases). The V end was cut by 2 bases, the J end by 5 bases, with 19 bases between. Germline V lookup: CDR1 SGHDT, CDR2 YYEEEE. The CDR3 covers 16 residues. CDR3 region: CASSLAPGHLLETQYF. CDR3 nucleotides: TGTGCCAGCAGCTTAGCACCGGGACATCTTCTCGAGACCCAGTACTTC.

CDR3 region: CASSQDLAFEQFF. Here the CDR3 DNA reads TGCGCCAGCAGCCAAGACTTGGCATTTGAGCAGTTCTTC. The chain couples TRBV4-3 to TRBJ2-1, with D uncertain. Germline V gene sequence: CDR1 LGHNA, CDR2 YSLEER. The CDR3 length is 13 residues. Trimming took off 0 bases at V and 9 bases at J, with 9 bases between the two ends.

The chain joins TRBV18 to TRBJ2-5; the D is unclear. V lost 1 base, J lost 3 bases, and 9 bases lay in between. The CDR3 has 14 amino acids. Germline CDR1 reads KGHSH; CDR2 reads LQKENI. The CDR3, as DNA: TGTGCCAGCTCACCACTTACCCTAAAAGAGACCCAGTACTTC. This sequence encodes CASSPLTLKETQYF.

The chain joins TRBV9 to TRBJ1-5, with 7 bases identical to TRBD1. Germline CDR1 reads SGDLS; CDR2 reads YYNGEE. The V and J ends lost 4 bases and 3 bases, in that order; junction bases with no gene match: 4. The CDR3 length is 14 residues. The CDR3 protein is CASSSGQYNQPQHF. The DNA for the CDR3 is TGTGCCAGCAGCTCGGGACAGTACAATCAGCCCCAGCATTTT. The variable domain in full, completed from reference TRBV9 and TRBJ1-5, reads DSGVTQTPKHLITATGQRVTLRCSPRSGDLSVYWYQQSLDQGLQFLIQYYNGEERAKGNILERFSAQQFPDLHSELNLSSLELGDSALYFCASSSGQYNQPQHFGDGTRLSIL.

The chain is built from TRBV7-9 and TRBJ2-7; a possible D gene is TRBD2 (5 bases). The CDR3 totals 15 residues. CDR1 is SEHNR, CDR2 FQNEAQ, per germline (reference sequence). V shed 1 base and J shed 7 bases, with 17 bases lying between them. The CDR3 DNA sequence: TGTGCCAGCAGCTTAGGGGGATCAGTCCCGGGGGAGCAGTACTTC. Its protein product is CASSLGGSVPGEQYF.

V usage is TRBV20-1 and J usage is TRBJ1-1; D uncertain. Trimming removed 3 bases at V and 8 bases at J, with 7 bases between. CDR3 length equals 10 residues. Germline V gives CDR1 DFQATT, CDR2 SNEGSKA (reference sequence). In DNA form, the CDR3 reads TGCAGTGCTAGTACGCGGGAAGCTTTCTTT. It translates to CSASTREAFF.

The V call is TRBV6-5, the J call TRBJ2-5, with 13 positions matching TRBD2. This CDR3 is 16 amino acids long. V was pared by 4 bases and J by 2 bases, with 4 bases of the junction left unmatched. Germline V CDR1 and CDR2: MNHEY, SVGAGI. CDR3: CASSSGTSGVQETQYF. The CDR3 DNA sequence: TGTGCCAGCAGTTCCGGGACTAGCGGGGTACAAGAGACCCAGTACTTC.

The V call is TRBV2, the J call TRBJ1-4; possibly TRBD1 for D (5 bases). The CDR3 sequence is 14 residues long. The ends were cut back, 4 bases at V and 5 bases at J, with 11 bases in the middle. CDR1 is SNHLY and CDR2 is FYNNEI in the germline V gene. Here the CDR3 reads CASSVWAGNEKLFF. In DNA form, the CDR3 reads TGTGCCAGCAGTGTTTGGGCAGGGAATGAAAAACTGTTTTTT.

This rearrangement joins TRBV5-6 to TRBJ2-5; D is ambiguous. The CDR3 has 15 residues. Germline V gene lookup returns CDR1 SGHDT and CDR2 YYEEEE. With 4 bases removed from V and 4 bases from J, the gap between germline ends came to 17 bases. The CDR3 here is CASSPAVNSRETQYF. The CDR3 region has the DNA TGTGCCAGCAGCCCGGCGGTGAACTCGCGAGAGACCCAGTACTTC.

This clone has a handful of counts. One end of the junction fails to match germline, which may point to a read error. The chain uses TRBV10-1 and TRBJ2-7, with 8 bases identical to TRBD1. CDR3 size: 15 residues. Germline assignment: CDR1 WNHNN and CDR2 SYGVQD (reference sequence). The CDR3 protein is CASSDGGTGSHEQYF. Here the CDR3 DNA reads TGCGCCAGCAGTGACGGCGGGACAGGCTCCCACGAGCAGTACTTC.

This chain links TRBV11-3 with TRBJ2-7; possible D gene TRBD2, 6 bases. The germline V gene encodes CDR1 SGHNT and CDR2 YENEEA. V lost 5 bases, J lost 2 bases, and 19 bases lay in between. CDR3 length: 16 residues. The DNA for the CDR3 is TGTGCCAGCAGCCCCCGGGACTTTTCTGTTACCTACGAGCAGTACTTC. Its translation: CASSPRDFSVTYEQYF.

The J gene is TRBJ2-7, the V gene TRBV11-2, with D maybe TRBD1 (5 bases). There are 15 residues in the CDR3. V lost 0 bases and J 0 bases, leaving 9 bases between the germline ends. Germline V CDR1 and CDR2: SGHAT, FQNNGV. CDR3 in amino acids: CASSLEGHSSYEQYF. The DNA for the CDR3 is TGTGCCAGCAGCTTAGAAGGACACAGCTCCTACGAGCAGTACTTC.

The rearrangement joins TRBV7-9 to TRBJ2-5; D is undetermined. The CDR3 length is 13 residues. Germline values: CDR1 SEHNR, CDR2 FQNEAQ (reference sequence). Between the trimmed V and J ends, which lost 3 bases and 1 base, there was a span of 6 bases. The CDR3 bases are TGTGCCAGCAGCTTTTCTATCCAAGAGACCCAGTACTTC. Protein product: CASSFSIQETQYF.

The CDR3, as DNA: TGTGCCTGGATTCATGAACGGGACAGGGTTAGGACGAGGGGAAAACTGTTTTTT. Translated: CAWIHERDRVRTRGKLFF. The rearrangement joins TRBV30 to TRBJ1-4; 9 bases are a match to TRBD1. The CDR3 contains 18 residues. The V and J ends lost 4 bases and 10 bases, in that order; junction bases with no gene match: 22. The germline V gene has CDR1 GTSNPN and CDR2 SVGIG (reference sequence).